The entry below gives a single T cell receptor beta chain sequence along with its context. This sample was included in a study of blood T cell repertoires in COVID-19. The wider study: T cells, B-cell-depleted T cells, or PBMCs supplied cDNA or gDNA.

Trimming took 4 bases from V and 5 from J, leaving 14 bases between them. Germline-derived CDR1 and CDR2 are SGHDN and FVKESK. The CDR3 is 14 residues long. Original processing notes: Amplification of reference gene primers was used by the study to estimate nucleated cell counts. TCRdb's copy holds only in-frame clones and misses some; the assay was immunoSEQ multiplex PCR. Clone size and V and J calls were adopted from that table, with D and trimming inferred from the DNA. The sample holds about 46,000 clones, approximately 82% seen once. The sequenced sample was peripheral blood. V usage is TRBV14 and J usage is TRBJ1-2; D gene uncertain. The clonotype was recovered from a woman older than 75 with acute or convalescent COVID-19. The chain's CDR3 is CASSPGLSGYGYTF. The CDR3 nucleotides read TGTGCCAGCAGCCCCGGTCTCTCGGGGTATGGCTACACCTTC. Full variable domain (rest looked up from reference TRBV14 and TRBJ1-2): EAGVTQFPSHSVIEKGQTVTLRCDPISGHDNLYWYRRVMGKEIKFLLHFVKESKQDESGMPNNRFLAERTGGTYSTLKVQPAELEDSGVYFCASSPGLSGYGYTFGSGTRLTVV.